Listed here are 6 T cell receptor beta chains from one sample, sequenced in a study of T cells after yellow fever vaccination. TCRdb passed the 5' RACE reads through MiXCR, listing each CDR3 protein once. The sample includes about 340,000 distinct CDR3 sequences, 9.5% to 15% of them seen just once. This specimen was CD4+ T cells sorted from PBMCs, taken 15 days after the yellow fever booster vaccination. These receptors were collected from a man younger than 35 who received the YFV17D yellow fever vaccine.

This clonotype was counted many times. The chain uses TRBV7-2 and TRBJ1-2; TRBD1 matches 7 bases. This CDR3 spans 14 amino acids. Germline values: CDR1 SGHTA, CDR2 FQGNSA. V trimming: 2 bases; J trimming: 2 bases; junction bases outside the gene matches: 2. The CDR3 region is CASSLRDRNYGYTF. CDR3 in DNA: TGTGCCAGCAGCTTAAGGGACAGAAACTATGGCTACACCTTC.

This clonotype came up a few times. The J gene is TRBJ1-1, the V gene TRBV7-8, with D uncertain. The germline V and J ends were trimmed by 5 bases and 1 base, with 17 bases remaining between them. CDR3 length equals 16 residues. CDR1 and CDR2 (germline): SGHVS, FQNEAQ. The CDR3 is CASSPTSGQKNTEAFF. CDR3 sequence (DNA): TGTGCCAGCAGCCCGACAAGCGGGCAGAAGAACACTGAAGCTTTCTTT.

This clonotype occurred a few times. V usage is TRBV7-9 and J usage is TRBJ1-5, with D hard to call. CDR1 is SEHNR and CDR2 is FQNEAQ in the germline V gene (reference sequence). The CDR3 consists of 13 residues. V lost 7 bases and J lost 5, with 12 bases in between. In DNA form, the CDR3 reads TGTGCCAGCACCTTTGGGATGTATCAGCCCCAGCATTTT. Its protein is CASTFGMYQPQHF.

In this sample, this clonotype turned up a few times. The chain employs TRBV10-3 and TRBJ2-3; possibly TRBD2 for D (6 bases). V was trimmed by 9 bases and J by 1 base, leaving 8 bases between them. CDR1 is ENHRY, CDR2 SYGVKD, per germline. The CDR3 sequence is 12 residues long. The DNA of the CDR3 is TGTGCCATGCGCGGGGGCACAGATACGCAGTATTTT. Its protein is CAMRGGTDTQYF.

The V and J genes are TRBV18 and TRBJ1-5; D possibly corresponds to TRBD1 (5 bases). Germline V gives CDR1 KGHSH, CDR2 LQKENI. This CDR3 has 14 amino acids. The V end was cut by 2 bases, the J end by 6 bases, with 11 bases between. The CDR3 region is CASSPSRDGQPQHF. CDR3 nucleotide sequence: TGTGCCAGCTCACCAAGCAGGGACGGTCAGCCCCAGCATTTT. Full variable domain (remainder filled in from reference TRBV18 and TRBJ1-5): NAGVMQNPRHLVRRRGQEARLRCSPMKGHSHVYWYRQLPEEGLKFMVYLQKENIIDESGMPKERFSAEFPKEGPSILRIQQVVRGDSAAYFCASSPSRDGQPQHFGDGTRLSIL.

This clonotype was observed at least ten times. V usage is TRBV10-3 and J usage is TRBJ2-7; unclear D gene. There are 12 residues in the CDR3. Germline loops: CDR1 ENHRY, CDR2 SYGVKD. V lost 0 bases to trimming and J lost 6 bases, with 6 bases between them. CDR3 bases: TGTGCCATCAGTGAGTCGTTGGGCGAGCAGTACGTC. Protein sequence: CAISESLGEQYV.